The 3 T cell receptor beta chains presented below share a single source sample, sequenced in a study of blood T cell repertoires in COVID-19. Libraries were prepared by immunoSEQ multiplex PCR; TCRdb keeps only in-frame clonotypes and omits some of them. Of a few hundred thousand clones in the sample, approximately 89% were seen once. What was sequenced was peripheral blood. The receptor source for this set is a woman aged 60-75 years with COVID-19, enrolled during active disease.

The V call is TRBV5-1, the J call TRBJ1-2; the match to TRBD1 covers 11 bases. Germline V gene lookup returns CDR1 SGHRS and CDR2 YFSETQ. The CDR3 consists of 15 residues. V shed 1 base and J 8 bases; nucleotides not matched to a gene: 7. CDR3 coding DNA: TGCGCCAGCAGCTTGCGGGACAGGGGGATAGACGGCTACACCTTC. Its protein product is CASSLRDRGIDGYTF.

The table lists this clone with a few counts. This chain joins TRBV3-1 (or the pseudogene TRBV3-2) and TRBJ2-5; 14 positions match TRBD2. Trimming took 4 bases from V and 5 from J; bases not matched to a gene: 3. Germline V gene data show CDR1 as LGHDT and CDR2 as YNNKEL (reference sequence). This CDR3 spans 15 amino acids. DNA for the CDR3: TGTGCCAGCAGCCCTGGGACTAGCGGGGGTGAGACCCAGTACTTC. Translation gives CASSPGTSGGETQYF.

As concerns this clone: Other nucleotide sequences in the sample specify the same CDR3. This sequence joins TRBV3-1 (or the pseudogene TRBV3-2) and TRBJ1-1, with D unclear. V was cut by 1 base and J by 1 base, with 4 bases left in between. Germline CDR1 is LGHDT and CDR2 is YNNKEL (reference sequence). The CDR3 length is 13 residues. CDR3 DNA sequence: TGTGCCAGCAGCCAAGGCAGGAACACTGAAGCTTTCTTT. It codes for CASSQGRNTEAFF.